This T cell receptor beta chain emerged from a study of persistence of HIV-infected CD4 T cells. V shed 2 bases and J shed 0 bases, with 7 bases lying between them. Germline lookup yields CDR1 SGHAT and CDR2 FQNNGV. The CDR3 contains 14 residues. The sample holds a few counts of this clone. No antigen is known for it. Cells were stimulated with overlapping HIV-1 Gag 15-mer peptides. CD4+ T cells upregulating both CD40 ligand and CD69 were sorted as responding cells. Sequencing used immunoSEQ version 4 in survey mode. Clones were sequenced by immunoSEQ multiplex PCR, and TCRdb holds only the in-frame ones, with some missing. The table shows about 32,000 clones, with less than 75% occurring only once.

The source is an adult man with HIV who was CMV-seropositive. Specimen: CD4+ T cells sorted from PBMCs after approximately 19-hour stimulation, collected from a patient who received antiretroviral therapy. The genes are TRBV11-2 and TRBJ1-1; D is perhaps TRBD1 (6 bases). This CDR3 reads CASSLQGLNTEAFF. The CDR3 DNA follows: TGTGCCAGCAGCTTACAGGGGTTGAACACTGAAGCTTTCTTT.